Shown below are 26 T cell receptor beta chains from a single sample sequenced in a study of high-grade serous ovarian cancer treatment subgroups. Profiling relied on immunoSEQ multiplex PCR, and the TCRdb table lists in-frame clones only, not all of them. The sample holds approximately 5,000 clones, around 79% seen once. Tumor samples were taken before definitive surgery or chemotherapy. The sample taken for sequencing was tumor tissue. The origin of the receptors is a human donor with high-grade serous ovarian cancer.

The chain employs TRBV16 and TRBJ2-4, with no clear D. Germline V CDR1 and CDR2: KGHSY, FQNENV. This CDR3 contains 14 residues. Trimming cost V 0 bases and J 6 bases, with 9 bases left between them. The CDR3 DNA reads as TGTGCCAGCAGCCAATCGGGGTACGGAAACATTCAGTACTTC. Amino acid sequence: CASSQSGYGNIQYF.

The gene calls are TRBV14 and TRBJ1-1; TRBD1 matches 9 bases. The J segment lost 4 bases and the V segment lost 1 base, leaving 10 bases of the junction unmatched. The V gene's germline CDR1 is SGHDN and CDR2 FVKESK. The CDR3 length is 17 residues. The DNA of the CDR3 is TGTGCCAGCAGCCAAGCCGTCGGGACAGGGCTTTTCACTGAAGCTTTCTTT. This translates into CASSQAVGTGLFTEAFF.

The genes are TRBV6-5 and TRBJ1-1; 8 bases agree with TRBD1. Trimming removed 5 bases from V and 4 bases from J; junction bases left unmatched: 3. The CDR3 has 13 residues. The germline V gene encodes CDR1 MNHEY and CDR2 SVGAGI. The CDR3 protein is CASSVDRATEAFF. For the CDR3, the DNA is TGTGCCAGCAGTGTGGACAGGGCCACTGAAGCTTTCTTT.

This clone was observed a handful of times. Written as DNA, the CDR3 is TGTGCCAGCAGTTTATCGAAACGCCCGGGGACAGCAAGCTCCTACGAGCAGTACTTC. Translated: CASSLSKRPGTASSYEQYF. This chain joins TRBV27 and TRBJ2-7; 7 bases agree with TRBD1. The germline V gene has CDR1 MNHEY and CDR2 SMNVEV (reference sequence). The CDR3 sequence is 19 residues long. The V segment lost 0 bases and the J segment 0 bases; nucleotides outside the gene matches: 14.

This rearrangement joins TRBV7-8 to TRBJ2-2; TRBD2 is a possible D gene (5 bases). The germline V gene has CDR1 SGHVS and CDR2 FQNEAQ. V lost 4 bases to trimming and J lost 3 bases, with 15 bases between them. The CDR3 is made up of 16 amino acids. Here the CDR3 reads CASSSRVGGYTGELFF. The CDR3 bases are TGTGCCAGCAGCTCCCGAGTTGGAGGCTACACCGGGGAGCTGTTTTTT.

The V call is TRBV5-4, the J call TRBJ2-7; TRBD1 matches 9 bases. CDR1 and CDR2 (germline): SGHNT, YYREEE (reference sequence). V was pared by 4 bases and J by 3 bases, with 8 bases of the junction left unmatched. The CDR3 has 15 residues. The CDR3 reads CASSPGQGIGYEQYF. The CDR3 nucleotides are TGTGCCAGCAGCCCGGGACAGGGTATCGGCTACGAGCAGTACTTC.

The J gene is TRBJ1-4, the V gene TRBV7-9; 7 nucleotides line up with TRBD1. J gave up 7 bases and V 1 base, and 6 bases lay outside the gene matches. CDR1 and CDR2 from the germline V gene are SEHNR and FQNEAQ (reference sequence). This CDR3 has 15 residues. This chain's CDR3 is CASSLGGGKAEKLFF. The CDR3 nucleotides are TGTGCCAGCAGCTTAGGAGGGGGCAAGGCTGAAAAACTGTTTTTT.

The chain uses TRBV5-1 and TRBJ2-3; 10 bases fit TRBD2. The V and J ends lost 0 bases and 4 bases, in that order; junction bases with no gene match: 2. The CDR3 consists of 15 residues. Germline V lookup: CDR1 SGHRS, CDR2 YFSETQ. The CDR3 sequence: CASSLELAGADTQYF. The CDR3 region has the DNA TGCGCCAGCAGCTTGGAGCTAGCGGGGGCAGATACGCAGTATTTT.

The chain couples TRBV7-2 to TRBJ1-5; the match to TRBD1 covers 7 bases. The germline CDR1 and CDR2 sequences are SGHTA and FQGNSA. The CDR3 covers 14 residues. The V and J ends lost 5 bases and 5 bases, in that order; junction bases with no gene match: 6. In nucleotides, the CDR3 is TGTGCCAGCAGCATCCGCAGGGGGGATCAGCCCCAGCATTTT. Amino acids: CASSIRRGDQPQHF.

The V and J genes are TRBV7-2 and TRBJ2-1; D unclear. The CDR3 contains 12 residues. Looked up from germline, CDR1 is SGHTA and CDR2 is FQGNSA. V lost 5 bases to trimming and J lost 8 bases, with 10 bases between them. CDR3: CASSPALYEQFF. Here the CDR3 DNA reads TGTGCCAGCAGCCCGGCGTTGTATGAGCAGTTCTTC. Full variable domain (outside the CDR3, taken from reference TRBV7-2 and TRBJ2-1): GAGVSQSPSNKVTEKGKDVELRCDPISGHTALYWYRQSLGQGLEFLIYFQGNSAPDKSGLPSDRFSAERTGGSVSTLTIQRTQQEDSAVYLCASSPALYEQFFGPGTRLTVL.

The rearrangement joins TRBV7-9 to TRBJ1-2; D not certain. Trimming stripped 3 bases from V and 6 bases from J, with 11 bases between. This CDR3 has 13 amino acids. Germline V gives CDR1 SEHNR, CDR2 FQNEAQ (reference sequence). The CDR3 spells CASSFGLDDGYTF. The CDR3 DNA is TGTGCCAGCAGCTTCGGGCTGGACGATGGCTACACCTTC. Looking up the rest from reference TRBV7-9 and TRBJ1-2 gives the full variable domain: DTGVSQNPRHKITKRGQNVTFRCDPISEHNRLYWYRQTLGQGPEFLTYFQNEAQLEKSRLLSDRFSAERPKGSFSTLEIQRTEQGDSAMYLCASSFGLDDGYTFGSGTRLTVV.

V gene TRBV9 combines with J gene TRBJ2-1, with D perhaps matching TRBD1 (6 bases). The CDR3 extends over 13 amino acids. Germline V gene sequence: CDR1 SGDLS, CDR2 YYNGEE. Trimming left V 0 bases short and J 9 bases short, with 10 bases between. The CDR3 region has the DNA TGTGCCAGCAGCGTAGCTACAGGGTCTGAGCAGTTCTTC. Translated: CASSVATGSEQFF.

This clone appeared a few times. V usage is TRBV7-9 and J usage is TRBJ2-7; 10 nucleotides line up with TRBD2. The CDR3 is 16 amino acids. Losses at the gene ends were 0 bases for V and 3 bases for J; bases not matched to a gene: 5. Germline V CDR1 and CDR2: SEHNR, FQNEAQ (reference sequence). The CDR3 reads CASSLALAGGHYEQYF. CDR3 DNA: TGTGCCAGCAGCTTAGCATTAGCGGGGGGTCACTACGAGCAGTACTTC.

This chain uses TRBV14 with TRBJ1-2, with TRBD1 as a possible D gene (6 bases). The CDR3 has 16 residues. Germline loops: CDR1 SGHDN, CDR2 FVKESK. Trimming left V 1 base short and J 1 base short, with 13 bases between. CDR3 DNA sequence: TGTGCCAGCAGCCAAGGGACCGGGACATTTAACTATGGCTACACCTTC. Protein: CASSQGTGTFNYGYTF.

The CDR3 bases are TGTGCCAGCAGCTTGGGACATTATAGCAATCAGCCCCAGCATTTT. Residues: CASSLGHYSNQPQHF. The chain uses TRBV5-6 and TRBJ1-5; D call uncertain. The germline V and J ends were trimmed by 0 bases and 0 bases, with 7 bases remaining between them. Germline CDR1 and CDR2: SGHDT and YYEEEE. The CDR3 loop spans 15 amino acids.

The CDR3 sequence is CASSSHRTQYF. CDR3 nucleotide sequence: TGTGCCAGCAGCTCCCATAGGACCCAGTACTTC. This chain uses TRBV7-8 with TRBJ2-5; D not certain. The germline V gene encodes CDR1 SGHVS and CDR2 FQNEAQ. The V end lost 4 bases, the J end lost 7 bases, and 7 bases lay between the germline ends. This CDR3 region has 11 residues.

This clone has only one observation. CDR3 loop: CASSFPTSNYGYTF. CDR3 in DNA: TGTGCCAGCAGTTTTCCCACCTCTAACTATGGCTACACCTTC. This chain uses TRBV28 with TRBJ1-2, with unresolved D. The CDR3 loop spans 14 amino acids. V was clipped by 3 bases and J by 0 bases, with 8 bases between them. CDR1 and CDR2 from the germline V gene are MDHEN and SYDVKM.

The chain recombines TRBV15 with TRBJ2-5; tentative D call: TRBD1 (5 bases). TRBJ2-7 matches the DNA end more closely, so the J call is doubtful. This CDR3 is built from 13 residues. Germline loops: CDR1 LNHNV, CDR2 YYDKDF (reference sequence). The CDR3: CATSREQGYEQYF. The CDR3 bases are TGTGCCACCAGCAGAGAGCAGGGCTACGAGCAGTACTTC.

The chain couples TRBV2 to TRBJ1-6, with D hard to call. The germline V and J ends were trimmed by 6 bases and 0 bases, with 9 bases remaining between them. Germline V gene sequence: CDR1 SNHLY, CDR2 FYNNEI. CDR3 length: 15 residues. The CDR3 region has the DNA TGTGCCAGCAGAGAATGGAGCTCCTATAATTCACCCCTCCACTTT. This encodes CASREWSSYNSPLHF.

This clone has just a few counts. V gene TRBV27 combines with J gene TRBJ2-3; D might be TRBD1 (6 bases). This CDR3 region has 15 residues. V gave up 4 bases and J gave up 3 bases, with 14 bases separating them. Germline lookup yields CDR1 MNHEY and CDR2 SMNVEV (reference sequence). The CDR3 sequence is CASSSDSRGTDTQYF. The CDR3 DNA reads TGTGCCAGCAGTTCGGACAGCCGAGGAACAGATACGCAGTATTTT.

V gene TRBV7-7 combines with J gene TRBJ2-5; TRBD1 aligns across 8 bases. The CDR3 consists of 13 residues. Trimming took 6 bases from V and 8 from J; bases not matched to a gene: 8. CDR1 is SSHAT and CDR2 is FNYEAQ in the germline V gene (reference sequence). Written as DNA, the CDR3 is TGTGCCAGCAGTACAGGGGGATGGGTAACCCAGTACTTC. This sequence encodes CASSTGGWVTQYF. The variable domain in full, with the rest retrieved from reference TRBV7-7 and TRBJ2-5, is GAGVSQSPRYKVTKRGQDVTLRCDPISSHATLYWYQQALGQGPEFLTYFNYEAQPDKSGLPSDRFSAERPEGSISTLTIQRTEQRDSAMYRCASSTGGWVTQYFGPGTRLLVL.

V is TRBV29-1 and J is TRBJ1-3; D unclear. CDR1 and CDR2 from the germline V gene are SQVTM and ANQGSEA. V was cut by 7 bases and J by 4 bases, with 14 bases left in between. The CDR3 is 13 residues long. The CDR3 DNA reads TGCAGCGGGCAGGTGTCGGGGGGAAACACCATATATTTT. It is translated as CSGQVSGGNTIYF.

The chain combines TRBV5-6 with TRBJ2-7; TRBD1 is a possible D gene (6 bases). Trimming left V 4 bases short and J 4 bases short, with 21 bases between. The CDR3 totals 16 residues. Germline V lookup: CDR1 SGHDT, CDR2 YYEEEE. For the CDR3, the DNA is TGTGCCAGCAGCAGACAGGAGACAGCACCAAGTTACGAGCAGTACTTC. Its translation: CASSRQETAPSYEQYF.

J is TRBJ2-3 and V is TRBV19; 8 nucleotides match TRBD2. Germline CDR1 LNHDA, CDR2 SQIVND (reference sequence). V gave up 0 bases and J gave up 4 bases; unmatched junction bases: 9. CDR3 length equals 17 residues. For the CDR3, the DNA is TGTGCCAGTAGTATAGATCTTGACGGGGGGGTAGCAGATACGCAGTATTTT. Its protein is CASSIDLDGGVADTQYF. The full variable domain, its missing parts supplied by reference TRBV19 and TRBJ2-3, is DGGITQSPKYLFRKEGQNVTLSCEQNLNHDAMYWYRQDPGQGLRLIYYSQIVNDFQKGDIAEGYSVSREKKESFPLTVTSAQKNPTAFYLCASSIDLDGGVADTQYFGPGTRLTVL.

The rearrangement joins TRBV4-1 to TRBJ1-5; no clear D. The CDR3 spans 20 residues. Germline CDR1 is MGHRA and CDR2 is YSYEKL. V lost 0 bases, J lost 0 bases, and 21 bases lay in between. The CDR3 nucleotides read TGCGCCAGCAGCCAAGATCTCGGCAACTACCAACACTATAGCAATCAGCCCCAGCATTTT. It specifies CASSQDLGNYQHYSNQPQHF.

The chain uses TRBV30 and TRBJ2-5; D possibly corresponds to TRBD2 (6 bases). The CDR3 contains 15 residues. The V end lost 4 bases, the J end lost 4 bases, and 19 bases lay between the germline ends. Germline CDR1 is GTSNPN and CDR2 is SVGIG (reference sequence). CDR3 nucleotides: TGTGCCTGGAATCACGGGGGAGCGCGGGGAGAGACCCAGTACTTC. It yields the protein CAWNHGGARGETQYF.